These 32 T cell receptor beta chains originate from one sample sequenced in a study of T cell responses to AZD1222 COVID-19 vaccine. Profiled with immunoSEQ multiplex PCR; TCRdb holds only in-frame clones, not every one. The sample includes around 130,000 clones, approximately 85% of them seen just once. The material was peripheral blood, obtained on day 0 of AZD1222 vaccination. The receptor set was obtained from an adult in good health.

Here the CDR3 DNA reads TGTGCCAGCAGCTTGCAGGGGAGGTACGAGCAGTACTTC. Translating it yields CASSLQGRYEQYF. The chain combines TRBV5-4 with TRBJ2-7, with D possibly called TRBD1 or TRBD2 (6 bases each). The ends were cut back, 1 base at V and 4 bases at J, with 9 bases in the middle. From germline, CDR1 is SGHNT and CDR2 YYREEE (reference sequence). CDR3 size: 13 residues. Variable domain in full (rest from reference TRBV5-4 and TRBJ2-7): ETGVTQSPTHLIKTRGQQVTLRCSSQSGHNTVSWYQQALGQGPQFIFQYYREEENGRGNFPPRFSGLQFPNYSSELNVNALELDDSALYLCASSLQGRYEQYFGPGTRLTVT.

CDR3 nucleotides: TGTGCCAGCAACGTCGGGACAGGTTACGAAAAACTGTTTTTT. This gives the protein CASNVGTGYEKLFF. The chain recombines TRBV28 with TRBJ1-4, with TRBD1 matching 8 bases. Germline V CDR1 and CDR2: MDHEN, SYDVKM. V dropped 7 bases and J dropped 8; count of bases not matched to a gene: 9. The CDR3 runs 14 residues.

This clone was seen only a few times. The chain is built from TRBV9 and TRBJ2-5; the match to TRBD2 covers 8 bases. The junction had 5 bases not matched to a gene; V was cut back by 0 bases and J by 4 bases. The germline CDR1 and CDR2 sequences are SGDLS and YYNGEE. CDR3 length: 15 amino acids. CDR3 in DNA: TGTGCCAGCAGCGTAGCGGGGGGGATGGGAGAGACCCAGTACTTC. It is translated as CASSVAGGMGETQYF. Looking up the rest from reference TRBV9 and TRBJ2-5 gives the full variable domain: DSGVTQTPKHLITATGQRVTLRCSPRSGDLSVYWYQQSLDQGLQFLIQYYNGEERAKGNILERFSAQQFPDLHSELNLSSLELGDSALYFCASSVAGGMGETQYFGPGTRLLVL.

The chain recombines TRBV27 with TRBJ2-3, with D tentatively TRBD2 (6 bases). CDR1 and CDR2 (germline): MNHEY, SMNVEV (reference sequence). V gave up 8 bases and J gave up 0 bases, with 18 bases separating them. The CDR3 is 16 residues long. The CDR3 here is CASSSGTYPSTDTQYF. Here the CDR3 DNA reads TGTGCCAGCTCTTCCGGGACTTACCCTAGCACAGATACGCAGTATTTT.

The CDR3: CASSLAWGRSGEQYF. The CDR3 nucleotides read TGCGCCAGCAGCTTGGCATGGGGGCGCTCCGGCGAGCAGTACTTC. The chain uses TRBV5-1 and TRBJ2-7, with a tentative D call TRBD1 (6 bases). Germline V gene sequence: CDR1 SGHRS, CDR2 YFSETQ. The CDR3 runs to 15 residues. Trimming cost V 0 bases and J 6 bases, with 16 bases left between them.

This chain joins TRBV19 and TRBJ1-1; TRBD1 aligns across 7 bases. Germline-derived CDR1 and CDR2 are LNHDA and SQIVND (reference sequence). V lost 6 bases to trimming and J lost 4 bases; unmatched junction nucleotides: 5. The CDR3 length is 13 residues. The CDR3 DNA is TGTGCCAGTAGCCTCAGGGGGGGCACTGAAGCTTTCTTT. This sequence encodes CASSLRGGTEAFF.

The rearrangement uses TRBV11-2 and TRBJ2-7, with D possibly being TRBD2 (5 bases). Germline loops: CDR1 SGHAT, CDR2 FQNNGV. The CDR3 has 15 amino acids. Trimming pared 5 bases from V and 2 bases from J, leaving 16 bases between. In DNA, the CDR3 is TGTGCCAGCAGCCCCGCGGCGGGCGTAACCTACGAGCAGTACTTC. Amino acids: CASSPAAGVTYEQYF. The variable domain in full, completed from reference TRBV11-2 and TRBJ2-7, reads EAGVAQSPRYKIIEKRQSVAFWCNPISGHATLYWYQQILGQGPKLLIQFQNNGVVDDSQLPKDRFSAERLKGVDSTLKIQPAKLEDSAVYLCASSPAAGVTYEQYFGPGTRLTVT.

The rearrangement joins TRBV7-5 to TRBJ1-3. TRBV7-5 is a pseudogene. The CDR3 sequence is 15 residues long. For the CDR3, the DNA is TGTGCACACTGCCCGGAGACCCTCTCTGGAAACACCATATATTTT. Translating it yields CAHCPETLSGNTIYF.

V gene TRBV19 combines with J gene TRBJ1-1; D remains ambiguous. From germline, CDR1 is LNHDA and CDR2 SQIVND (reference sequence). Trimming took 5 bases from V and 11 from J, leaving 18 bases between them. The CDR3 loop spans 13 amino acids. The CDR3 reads CASSPRGPPGAFF. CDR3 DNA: TGTGCCAGTAGTCCCCGAGGGCCCCCGGGGGCTTTCTTT.

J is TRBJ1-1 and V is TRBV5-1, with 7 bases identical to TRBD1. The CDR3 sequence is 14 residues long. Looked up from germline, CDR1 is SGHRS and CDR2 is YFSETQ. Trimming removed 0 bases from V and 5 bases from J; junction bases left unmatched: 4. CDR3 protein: CASSLGQGQTEAFF. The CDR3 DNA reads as TGCGCCAGCAGCTTGGGACAGGGTCAGACTGAAGCTTTCTTT.

The CDR3: CASSQDGTGGSYGYTF. CDR3 nucleotides: TGCGCCAGCAGCCAAGATGGTACAGGGGGCAGCTATGGCTACACCTTC. The chain links TRBV4-1 to TRBJ1-2; 9 positions match TRBD1. The CDR3 extends over 16 amino acids. Germline V gives CDR1 MGHRA, CDR2 YSYEKL. After removal of 0 bases from V and 4 bases from J, the junction contained 6 bases not matched to a gene.

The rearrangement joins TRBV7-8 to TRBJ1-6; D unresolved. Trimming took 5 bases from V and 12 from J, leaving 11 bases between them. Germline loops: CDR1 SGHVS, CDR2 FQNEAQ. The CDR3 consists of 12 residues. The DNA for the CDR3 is TGTGCCAGCAGCCGGCCTTCGGGACCCCTCCACTTT. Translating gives CASSRPSGPLHF.

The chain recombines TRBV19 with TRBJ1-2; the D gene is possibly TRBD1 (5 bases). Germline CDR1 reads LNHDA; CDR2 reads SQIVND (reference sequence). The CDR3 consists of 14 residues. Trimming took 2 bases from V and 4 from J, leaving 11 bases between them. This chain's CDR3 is CASSITPGPYGYTF. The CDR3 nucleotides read TGTGCCAGTAGTATAACCCCAGGGCCCTATGGCTACACCTTC.

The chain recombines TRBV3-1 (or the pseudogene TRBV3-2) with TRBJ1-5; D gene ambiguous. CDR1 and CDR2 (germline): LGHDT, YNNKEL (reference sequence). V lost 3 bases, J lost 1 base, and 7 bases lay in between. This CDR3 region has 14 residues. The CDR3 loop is CASSHGGSNQPQHF. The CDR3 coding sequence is TGTGCCAGCAGCCACGGCGGGAGCAATCAGCCCCAGCATTTT.

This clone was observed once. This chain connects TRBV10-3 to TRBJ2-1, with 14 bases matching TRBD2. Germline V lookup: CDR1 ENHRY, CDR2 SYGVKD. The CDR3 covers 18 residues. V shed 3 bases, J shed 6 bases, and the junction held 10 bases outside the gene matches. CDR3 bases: TGTGCCATCAGTGAACGGACTAGCGGGAGGAACCCCCTCAATGAGCAGTTCTTC. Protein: CAISERTSGRNPLNEQFF.

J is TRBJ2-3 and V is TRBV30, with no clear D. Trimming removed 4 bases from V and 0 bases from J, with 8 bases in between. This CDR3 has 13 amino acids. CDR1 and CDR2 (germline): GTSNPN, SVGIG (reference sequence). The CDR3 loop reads CAWKPASTDTQYF. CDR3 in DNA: TGTGCCTGGAAGCCAGCGAGCACAGATACGCAGTATTTT.

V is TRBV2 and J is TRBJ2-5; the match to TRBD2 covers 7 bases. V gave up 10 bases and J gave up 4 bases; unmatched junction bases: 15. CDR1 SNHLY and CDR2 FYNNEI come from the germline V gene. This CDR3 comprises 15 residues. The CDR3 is CAIARDYHQRETQYF. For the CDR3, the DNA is TGTGCCATTGCTCGGGACTACCATCAGAGAGAGACCCAGTACTTC.

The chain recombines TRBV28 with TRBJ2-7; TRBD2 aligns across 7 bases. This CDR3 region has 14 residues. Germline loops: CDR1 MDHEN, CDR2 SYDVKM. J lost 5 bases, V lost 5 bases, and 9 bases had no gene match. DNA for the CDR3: TGTGCCAGCAGTCCTAGCGGTATAAGCGACGAGCAGTACTTC. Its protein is CASSPSGISDEQYF.

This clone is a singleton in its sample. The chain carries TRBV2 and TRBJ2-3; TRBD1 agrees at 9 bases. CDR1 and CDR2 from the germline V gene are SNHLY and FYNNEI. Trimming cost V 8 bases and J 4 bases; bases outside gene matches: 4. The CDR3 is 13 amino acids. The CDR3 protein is CASLQGAADTQYF. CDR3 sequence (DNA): TGTGCCAGCCTACAGGGGGCGGCAGATACGCAGTATTTT.

In DNA form, the CDR3 reads TGTGCCACCAGCAGAAGAACGTCCGATACGCAGTATTTT. Translating it yields CATSRRTSDTQYF. The chain couples TRBV15 to TRBJ2-3; D call uncertain. The CDR3 length is 13 residues. V was shortened by 2 bases and J by 6 bases, with 9 bases between the two germline ends. Per germline, CDR1 LNHNV and CDR2 YYDKDF (reference sequence).

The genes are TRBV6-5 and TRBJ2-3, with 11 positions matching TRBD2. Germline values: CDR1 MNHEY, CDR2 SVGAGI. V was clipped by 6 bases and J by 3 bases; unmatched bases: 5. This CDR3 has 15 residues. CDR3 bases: TGTGCCAGCAGCTCGGGACTAGCGGAGACAGATACGCAGTATTTT. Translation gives CASSSGLAETDTQYF.

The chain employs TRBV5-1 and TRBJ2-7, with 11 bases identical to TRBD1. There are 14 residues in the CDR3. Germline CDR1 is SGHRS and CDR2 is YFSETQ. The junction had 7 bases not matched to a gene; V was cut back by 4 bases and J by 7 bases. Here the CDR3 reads CASSNGQGAGEQYF. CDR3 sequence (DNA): TGCGCCAGCAGCAACGGACAGGGGGCCGGTGAGCAGTACTTC.

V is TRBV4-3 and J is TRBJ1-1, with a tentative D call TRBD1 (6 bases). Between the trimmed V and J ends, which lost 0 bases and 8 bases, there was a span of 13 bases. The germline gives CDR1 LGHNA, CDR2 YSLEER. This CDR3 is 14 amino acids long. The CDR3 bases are TGCGCCAGCAGCCAAGAAGGCTCCAGGGGAGAAGCTTTCTTT. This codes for CASSQEGSRGEAFF.

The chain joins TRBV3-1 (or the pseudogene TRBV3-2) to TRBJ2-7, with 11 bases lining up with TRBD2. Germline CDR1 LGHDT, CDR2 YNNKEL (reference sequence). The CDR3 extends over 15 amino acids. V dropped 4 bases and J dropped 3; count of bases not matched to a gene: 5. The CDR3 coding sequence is TGTGCCAGCAGCCCGACTAGCGGGGACCACTACGAGCAGTACTTC. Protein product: CASSPTSGDHYEQYF.

In DNA form, the CDR3 reads TGCGCCAGCAGCCAAGATAGGGCGGGTGTCTACGAGCAGTACTTC. It translates to CASSQDRAGVYEQYF. This chain links TRBV4-3 with TRBJ2-7, with D possibly matching TRBD2 (5 bases). V was cut by 0 bases and J by 3 bases, with 12 bases left in between. The CDR3 spans 15 residues. The germline V gene encodes CDR1 LGHNA and CDR2 YSLEER.

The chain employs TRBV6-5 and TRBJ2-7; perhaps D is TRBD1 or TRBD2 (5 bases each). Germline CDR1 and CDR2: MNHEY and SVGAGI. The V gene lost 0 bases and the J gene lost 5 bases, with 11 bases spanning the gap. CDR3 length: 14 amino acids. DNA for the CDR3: TGTGCCAGCAGTTACTCCCAGGGAGCGAACGAGCAGTACTTC. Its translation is CASSYSQGANEQYF.

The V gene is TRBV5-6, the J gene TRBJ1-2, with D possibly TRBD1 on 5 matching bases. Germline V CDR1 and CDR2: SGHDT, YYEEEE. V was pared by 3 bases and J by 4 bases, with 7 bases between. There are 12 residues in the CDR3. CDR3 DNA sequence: TGTGCCAGCAGCTACCAGGGCTATGGCTACACCTTC. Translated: CASSYQGYGYTF.

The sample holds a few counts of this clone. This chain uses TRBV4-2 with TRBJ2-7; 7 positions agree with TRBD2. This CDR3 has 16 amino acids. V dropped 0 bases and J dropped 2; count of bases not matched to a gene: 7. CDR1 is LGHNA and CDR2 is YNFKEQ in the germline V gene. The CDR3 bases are TGTGCCAGCAGCCAAGAGGGCGGGAGCAAAACCTACGAGCAGTACTTC. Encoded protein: CASSQEGGSKTYEQYF.

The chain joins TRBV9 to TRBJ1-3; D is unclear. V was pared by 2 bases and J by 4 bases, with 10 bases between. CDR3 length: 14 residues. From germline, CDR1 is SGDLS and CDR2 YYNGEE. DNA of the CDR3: TGTGCCAGCAGCGTCCGGGAGGGAGGAAACACCATATATTTT. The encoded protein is CASSVREGGNTIYF.

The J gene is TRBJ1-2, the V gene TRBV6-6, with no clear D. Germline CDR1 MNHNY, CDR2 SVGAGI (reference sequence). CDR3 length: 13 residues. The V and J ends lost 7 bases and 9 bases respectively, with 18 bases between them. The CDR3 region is CASTSSPANSYTF. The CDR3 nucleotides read TGTGCCAGCACTTCGTCGCCGGCTAATAGCTACACCTTC.

CDR3 in DNA: TGTGCCAGCAGTGACCCGTCTGTGGCGCACAGGCGGGGGGCCCGGGAGCTGTTTTTT. This sequence encodes CASSDPSVAHRRGARELFF. The chain has TRBV6-2 or TRBV6-3 and TRBJ2-2; 8 nucleotides align to TRBD2. The trim removed 5 bases at V and 9 bases at J, leaving 23 bases unmatched. The CDR3 is 19 amino acids. From germline, CDR1 is MNHEY and CDR2 SVGEGT.

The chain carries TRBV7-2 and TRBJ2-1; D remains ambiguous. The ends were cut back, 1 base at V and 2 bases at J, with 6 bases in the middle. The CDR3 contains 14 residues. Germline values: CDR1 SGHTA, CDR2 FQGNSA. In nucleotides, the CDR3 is TGTGCCAGCAGCTTAGAGAGTACCTACAATGAGCAGTTCTTC. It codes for CASSLESTYNEQFF.